The T cell receptor (beta chain) under discussion was sequenced for a study of T cell responses to AZD1222 COVID-19 vaccine. Whole-study results and caveats: Baseline antibody screening turned up just a handful of seropositive AZD1222 recipients.

In this sample, this clone turned up once. Its matching antigen is unknown. Other DNA sequences in the sample encode the same CDR3. Assay: immunoSEQ multiplex PCR; the TCRdb copy retains only in-frame clones and omits some. This table holds roughly 260,000 clones, 85% to 95% found once. The CDR3 contains 12 residues. In germline, CDR1 is MDHEN, CDR2 SYDVKM. The V gene lost 3 bases and the J gene lost 7 bases, with 7 bases spanning the gap. The sequences come from peripheral blood, collected on day 0 of AZD1222 vaccination. This receptor was obtained from an adult in good health. The V call is TRBV28, the J call TRBJ1-5; perhaps TRBD1 as D (5 bases). The CDR3 DNA reads TGTGCCAGCAGTTTGGGGGGGCAGCCCCAGCATTTT. It encodes CASSLGGQPQHF.